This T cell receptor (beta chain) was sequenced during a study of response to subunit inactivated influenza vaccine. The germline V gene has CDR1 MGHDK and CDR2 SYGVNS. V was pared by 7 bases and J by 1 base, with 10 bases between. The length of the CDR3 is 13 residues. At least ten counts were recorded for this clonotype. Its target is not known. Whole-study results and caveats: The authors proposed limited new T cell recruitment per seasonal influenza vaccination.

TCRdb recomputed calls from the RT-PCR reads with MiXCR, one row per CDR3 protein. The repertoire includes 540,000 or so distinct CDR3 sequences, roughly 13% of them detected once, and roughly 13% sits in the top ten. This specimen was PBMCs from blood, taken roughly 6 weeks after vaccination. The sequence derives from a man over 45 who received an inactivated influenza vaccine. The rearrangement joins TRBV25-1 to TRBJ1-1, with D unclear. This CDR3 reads CASNRGRNTEAFF. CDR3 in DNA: TGTGCCAGCAATCGAGGGAGGAACACTGAAGCTTTCTTT.